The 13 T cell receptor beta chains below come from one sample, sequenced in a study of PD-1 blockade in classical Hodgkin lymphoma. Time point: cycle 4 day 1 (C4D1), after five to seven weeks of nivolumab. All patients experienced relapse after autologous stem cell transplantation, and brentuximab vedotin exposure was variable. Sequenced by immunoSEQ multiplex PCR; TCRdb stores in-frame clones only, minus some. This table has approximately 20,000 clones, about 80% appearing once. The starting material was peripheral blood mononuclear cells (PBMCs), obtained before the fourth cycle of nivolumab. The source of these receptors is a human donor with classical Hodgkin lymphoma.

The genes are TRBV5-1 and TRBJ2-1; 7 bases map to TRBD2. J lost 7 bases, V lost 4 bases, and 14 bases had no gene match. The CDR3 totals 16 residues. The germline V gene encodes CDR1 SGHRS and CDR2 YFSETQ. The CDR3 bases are TGCGCCAGCAGCCTCGGGGAGGGAACTATTTGGAATGAGCAGTTCTTC. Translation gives CASSLGEGTIWNEQFF.

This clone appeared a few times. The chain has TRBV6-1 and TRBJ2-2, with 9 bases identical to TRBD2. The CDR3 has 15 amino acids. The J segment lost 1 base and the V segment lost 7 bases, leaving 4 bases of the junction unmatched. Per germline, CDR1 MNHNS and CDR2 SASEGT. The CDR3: CASKVAGENTGELFF. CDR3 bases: TGTGCCAGCAAAGTAGCGGGAGAGAACACCGGGGAGCTGTTTTTT.

This CDR3 reads CATSRDWGGSNQPQHF. The CDR3 DNA reads as TGTGCCACCAGCAGAGATTGGGGGGGAAGCAATCAGCCCCAGCATTTT. The chain joins TRBV15 to TRBJ1-5; D may be TRBD1 (5 bases). There are 16 residues in the CDR3. Trimming pared 0 bases from V and 1 base from J, leaving 10 bases between. Germline-derived CDR1 and CDR2 are LNHNV and YYDKDF (reference sequence).

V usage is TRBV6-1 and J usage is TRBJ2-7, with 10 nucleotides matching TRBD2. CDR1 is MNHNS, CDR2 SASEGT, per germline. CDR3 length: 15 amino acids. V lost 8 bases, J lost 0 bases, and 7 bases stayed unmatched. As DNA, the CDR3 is TGTGCCAGCCAAAGGCAGCGGGAGGGCTCCTACGAGCAGTACTTC. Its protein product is CASQRQREGSYEQYF.

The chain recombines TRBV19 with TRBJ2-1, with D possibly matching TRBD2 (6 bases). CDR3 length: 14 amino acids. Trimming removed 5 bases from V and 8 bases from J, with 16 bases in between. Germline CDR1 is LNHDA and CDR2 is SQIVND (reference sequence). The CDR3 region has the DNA TGTGCCAGTAGTGGAGGGAGACTGACATATGAGCAGTTCTTC. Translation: CASSGGRLTYEQFF.

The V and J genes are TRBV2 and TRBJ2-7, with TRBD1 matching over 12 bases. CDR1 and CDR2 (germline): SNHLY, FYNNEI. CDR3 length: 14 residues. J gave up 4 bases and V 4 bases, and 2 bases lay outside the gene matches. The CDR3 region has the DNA TGTGCCAGCAGTGGGGGACAGGGGGCATACGAGCAGTACTTC. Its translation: CASSGGQGAYEQYF.

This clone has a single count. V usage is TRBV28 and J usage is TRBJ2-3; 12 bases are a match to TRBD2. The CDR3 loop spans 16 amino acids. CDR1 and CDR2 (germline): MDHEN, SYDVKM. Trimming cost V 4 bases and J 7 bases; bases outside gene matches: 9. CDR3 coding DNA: TGTGCCAGCAGTTCTGGGGCTAGCGGGAGGGGGAATACGCAGTATTTT. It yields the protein CASSSGASGRGNTQYF.

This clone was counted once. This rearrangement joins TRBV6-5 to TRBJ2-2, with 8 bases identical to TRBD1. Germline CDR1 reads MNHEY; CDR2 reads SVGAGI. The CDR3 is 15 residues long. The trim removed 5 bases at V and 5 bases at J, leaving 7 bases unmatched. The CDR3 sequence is CASSRDRRGTGELFF. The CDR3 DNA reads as TGTGCCAGCAGTCGGGACAGGAGGGGGACCGGGGAGCTGTTTTTT.

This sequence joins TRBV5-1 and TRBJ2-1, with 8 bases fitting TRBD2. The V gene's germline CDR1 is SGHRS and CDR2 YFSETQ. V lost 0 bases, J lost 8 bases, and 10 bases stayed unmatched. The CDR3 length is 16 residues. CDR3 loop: CASSLALAGSWDEQFF. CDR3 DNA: TGCGCCAGCAGCTTGGCTTTAGCGGGATCTTGGGATGAGCAGTTCTTC.

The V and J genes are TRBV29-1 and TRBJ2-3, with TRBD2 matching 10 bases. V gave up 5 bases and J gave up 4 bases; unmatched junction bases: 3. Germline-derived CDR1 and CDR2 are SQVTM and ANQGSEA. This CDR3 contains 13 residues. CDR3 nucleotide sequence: TGCAGCGTTCACCTAGCGGGAGCAGATACGCAGTATTTT. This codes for CSVHLAGADTQYF.

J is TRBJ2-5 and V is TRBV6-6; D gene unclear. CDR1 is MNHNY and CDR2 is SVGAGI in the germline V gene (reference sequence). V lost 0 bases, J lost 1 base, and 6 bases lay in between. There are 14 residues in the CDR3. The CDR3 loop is CASSYSASQETQYF. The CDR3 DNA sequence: TGTGCCAGCAGTTACTCGGCTAGCCAAGAGACCCAGTACTTC.

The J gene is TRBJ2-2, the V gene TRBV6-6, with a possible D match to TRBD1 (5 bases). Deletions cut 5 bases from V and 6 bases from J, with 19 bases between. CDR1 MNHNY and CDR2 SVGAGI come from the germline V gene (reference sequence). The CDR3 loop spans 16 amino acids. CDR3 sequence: CASSTYGARASGELFF. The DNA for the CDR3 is TGTGCCAGCAGTACTTATGGGGCCAGGGCCTCCGGGGAGCTGTTTTTT.

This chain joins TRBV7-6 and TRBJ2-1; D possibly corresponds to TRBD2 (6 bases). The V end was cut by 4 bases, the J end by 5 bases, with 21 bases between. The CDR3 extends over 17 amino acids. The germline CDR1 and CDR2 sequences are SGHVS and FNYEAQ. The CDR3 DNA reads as TGTGCCAGCAGCTCAGAGGCGGGTCGGGGGAATAACAATGAGCAGTTCTTC. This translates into CASSSEAGRGNNNEQFF. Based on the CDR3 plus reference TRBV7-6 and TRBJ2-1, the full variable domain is GAGVSQSPRYKVTKRGQDVALRCDPISGHVSLYWYRQALGQGPEFLTYFNYEAQQDKSGLPNDRFSAERPEGSISTLTIQRTEQRDSAMYRCASSSEAGRGNNNEQFFGPGTRLTVL.